Listed here are 20 T cell receptor beta chains from one sample, sequenced in a study of blood T cell repertoires in COVID-19. Only in-frame clones appear in the TCRdb table, and some are missing; sequencing was by immunoSEQ multiplex PCR. The profile covers 100,000 to 150,000 clones, with roughly 85% appearing a single time and under 8% taken by the ten largest. The sequencing sample was made of peripheral blood. The source is an elderly man with active or convalescent COVID-19.

With respect to this clone: Other DNA sequences in this specimen translate into the identical CDR3. V is TRBV27 and J is TRBJ1-2; perhaps TRBD1 as D (6 bases). The germline V gene has CDR1 MNHEY and CDR2 SMNVEV (reference sequence). The CDR3 length is 12 residues. The ends were cut back, 6 bases at V and 1 base at J, with 6 bases in the middle. DNA of the CDR3: TGTGCCAGCAGACAGGGTAACTATGGCTACACCTTC. This encodes CASRQGNYGYTF.

This clone was seen only once. This rearrangement joins TRBV5-6 to TRBJ1-2; the D gene is possibly TRBD1 (5 bases). Trimming left V 2 bases short and J 4 bases short, with 12 bases between. CDR1 is SGHDT, CDR2 YYEEEE, per germline. This CDR3 region has 14 residues. The chain's CDR3 is CASSFPGDGYGYTF. CDR3 DNA: TGTGCCAGCAGCTTTCCGGGGGACGGCTATGGCTACACCTTC.

This clone is a singleton in its sample. This rearrangement joins TRBV7-8 to TRBJ2-5, with 12 bases aligning to TRBD2. Germline values: CDR1 SGHVS, CDR2 FQNEAQ. Germline trimming cut 1 base from V and 4 bases from J; bases unmatched to any gene: 7. This CDR3 has 17 amino acids. For the CDR3, the DNA is TGTGCCAGCAGCTTAGTTGCTAGCGGGAGGGCTGGAGAGACCCAGTACTTC. Residues: CASSLVASGRAGETQYF.

The chain has TRBV18 and TRBJ2-2; perhaps TRBD2 as D (5 bases). In germline, CDR1 is KGHSH, CDR2 LQKENI. CDR3 length: 13 amino acids. Trimming cost V 3 bases and J 4 bases, with 6 bases left between them. The CDR3 is CASSPGITGELFF. CDR3 sequence (DNA): TGTGCCAGCTCACCCGGGATCACCGGGGAGCTGTTTTTT.

This clone occurred once. The chain links TRBV10-2 to TRBJ2-5; the match to TRBD1 covers 7 bases. V lost 6 bases, J lost 2 bases, and 15 bases stayed unmatched. From germline, CDR1 is WSHSY and CDR2 SAAADI. This CDR3 has 17 amino acids. The CDR3 loop is CASRAPAGTDLQETQYF. Here the CDR3 DNA reads TGCGCCAGCAGGGCCCCCGCCGGGACAGACCTTCAAGAGACCCAGTACTTC.

The V and J genes are TRBV28 and TRBJ1-1, with 10 bases aligning to TRBD1. Germline assignment: CDR1 MDHEN and CDR2 SYDVKM. The junction had 4 bases not matched to a gene; V was cut back by 4 bases and J by 5 bases. The CDR3 sequence is 14 residues long. CDR3 in DNA: TGTGCCAGCAGTTCTGGACAGGGGGGGACTGAAGCTTTCTTT. Amino acid sequence: CASSSGQGGTEAFF.

The chain carries TRBV21-1 and TRBJ2-3; no DNA check was done on the table's D call, TRBD1. TRBV21-1 is a pseudogene. There are 13 residues in the CDR3. CDR3 sequence reads: CASSPQTGGTQYF. In DNA form, the CDR3 reads TGTGCCAGCAGTCCTCAGACAGGGGGCACGCAGTATTTT.

The DNA for the CDR3 is TGTGCCAGCAGCCAAGATGGACTAGCGGGAGGCAATGAGCAGTTCTTC. Residues: CASSQDGLAGGNEQFF. The chain combines TRBV4-2 with TRBJ2-1; TRBD2 matches 14 bases. V dropped 0 bases and J dropped 6; count of bases not matched to a gene: 1. CDR3 length: 16 amino acids. CDR1 is LGHNA, CDR2 YNFKEQ, per germline.

The V and J genes are TRBV18 and TRBJ2-5; 9 nucleotides line up with TRBD2. With V trimmed by 3 bases and J by 0 bases, 8 bases remained unmatched. From germline, CDR1 is KGHSH and CDR2 LQKENI. This CDR3 comprises 17 residues. This CDR3 reads CASSPLGSGGYQETQYF. CDR3 bases: TGTGCCAGCTCACCTTTGGGCAGCGGGGGGTACCAAGAGACCCAGTACTTC.

The chain joins TRBV19 to TRBJ2-6; the match to TRBD1 covers 11 bases. J gave up 1 base and V 2 bases, and 4 bases lay outside the gene matches. CDR1 and CDR2 (germline): LNHDA, SQIVND (reference sequence). There are 18 residues in the CDR3. CDR3 residues: CASSILGTGGSGANVLTF. For the CDR3, the DNA is TGTGCCAGTAGTATATTGGGGACAGGGGGGTCTGGGGCCAACGTCCTGACTTTC.

The J gene is TRBJ1-1, the V gene TRBV5-1; the match to TRBD1 covers 8 bases. The J segment lost 0 bases and the V segment lost 2 bases, leaving 6 bases of the junction unmatched. CDR1 is SGHRS and CDR2 is YFSETQ in the germline V gene. This CDR3 contains 16 residues. In nucleotides, the CDR3 is TGCGCCAGCAGCTTACAGGGGGGGATTATGAACACTGAAGCTTTCTTT. It yields the protein CASSLQGGIMNTEAFF.

This clone appeared a few times. The chain carries TRBV5-1 and TRBJ2-7; D not certain. Looked up from germline, CDR1 is SGHRS and CDR2 is YFSETQ. This CDR3 is built from 13 residues. Trimming removed 0 bases at V and 0 bases at J, with 4 bases between. The CDR3 nucleotides are TGCGCCAGCAGCTTGGACACCTCCTACGAGCAGTACTTC. Translation: CASSLDTSYEQYF.

The chain carries TRBV23-1 and TRBJ2-7; 9 bases agree with TRBD2. TRBV23-1 is sorted into the ORF group, with uncertain function. The CDR3 is 15 residues long. V was clipped by 2 bases and J by 3 bases; unmatched bases: 5. The CDR3 reads CASSQGTSPRYEQYF. Here the CDR3 DNA reads TGCGCCAGCAGTCAAGGGACTAGCCCCCGCTACGAGCAGTACTTC.

The genes are TRBV28 and TRBJ1-2, with D perhaps matching TRBD1 (5 bases). Germline lookup yields CDR1 MDHEN and CDR2 SYDVKM. The CDR3 contains 13 residues. V lost 5 bases to trimming and J lost 4 bases, with 11 bases between them. The CDR3 region has the DNA TGTGCCAGCAGTCCTGCGGGGCTCTATGGCTACACCTTC. Translating gives CASSPAGLYGYTF.

The J gene is TRBJ1-2, the V gene TRBV18, with 8 positions matching TRBD1. Trimming cost V 2 bases and J 6 bases; bases outside gene matches: 8. The CDR3 has 15 residues. Per germline, CDR1 KGHSH and CDR2 LQKENI. The CDR3 DNA sequence: TGTGCCAGCTCACCAAGACAGGGGAGGGTGAATGGCTACACCTTC. Protein sequence: CASSPRQGRVNGYTF.

This chain links TRBV29-1 with TRBJ2-1; 7 bases are shared with TRBD1. The CDR3 sequence is 13 residues long. V gave up 4 bases and J gave up 9 bases; unmatched junction bases: 9. Germline-derived CDR1 and CDR2 are SQVTM and ANQGSEA. CDR3 amino acids: CSVVGDRAFEQFF. The CDR3 nucleotides are TGCAGCGTTGTGGGTGACAGGGCCTTTGAGCAGTTCTTC.

The chain is built from TRBV7-2 and TRBJ1-6; no reliable D call. The V and J ends lost 4 bases and 2 bases respectively, with 9 bases between them. Germline V gives CDR1 SGHTA, CDR2 FQGNSA. This CDR3 is built from 15 residues. The CDR3 bases are TGTGCCAGCAGCTCCGGGAGTCCCTATAATTCACCCCTCCACTTT. This gives the protein CASSSGSPYNSPLHF.

The rearrangement uses TRBV29-1 and TRBJ2-7; 8 bases map to TRBD1. The V gene's germline CDR1 is SQVTM and CDR2 ANQGSEA. With V trimmed by 4 bases and J by 2 bases, 7 bases remained unmatched. CDR3 size: 14 residues. CDR3 loop: CSVAVDRDPYEQYF. CDR3 in DNA: TGCAGCGTTGCCGTGGACAGGGACCCCTACGAGCAGTACTTC.

This clone came up a few times. The chain combines TRBV7-9 with TRBJ2-7, with D perhaps matching TRBD2 (6 bases). The ends were cut back, 5 bases at V and 3 bases at J, with 11 bases in the middle. This CDR3 comprises 13 residues. Germline V gene data show CDR1 as SEHNR and CDR2 as FQNEAQ (reference sequence). This CDR3 reads CASSPGTYYEQYF. As DNA, the CDR3 is TGTGCCAGCAGCCCCGGGACTTACTACGAGCAGTACTTC.

This CDR3 reads CASSGAPNTEAFF. The CDR3 nucleotides read TGTGCCAGTAGTGGGGCCCCGAACACTGAAGCTTTCTTT. This chain uses TRBV19 with TRBJ1-1; the D gene is possibly TRBD1 (5 bases). The germline V and J ends were trimmed by 5 bases and 1 base, with 8 bases remaining between them. Germline V gene data show CDR1 as LNHDA and CDR2 as SQIVND (reference sequence). The CDR3 has 13 amino acids.